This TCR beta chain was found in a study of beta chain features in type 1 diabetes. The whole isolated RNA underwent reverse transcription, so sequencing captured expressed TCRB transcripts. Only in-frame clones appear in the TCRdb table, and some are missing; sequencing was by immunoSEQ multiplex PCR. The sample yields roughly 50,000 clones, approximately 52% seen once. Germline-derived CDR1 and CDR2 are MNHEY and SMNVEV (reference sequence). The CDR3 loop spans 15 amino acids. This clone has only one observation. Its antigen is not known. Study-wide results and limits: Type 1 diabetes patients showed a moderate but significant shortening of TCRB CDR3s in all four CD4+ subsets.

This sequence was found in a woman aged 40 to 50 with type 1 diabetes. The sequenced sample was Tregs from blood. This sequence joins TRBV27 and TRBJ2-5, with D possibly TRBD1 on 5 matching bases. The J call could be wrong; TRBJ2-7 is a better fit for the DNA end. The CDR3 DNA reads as TGTGCCAGCAGTCTCCAACCCGAAACAGGCTACGAGCAGTACTTC. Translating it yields CASSLQPETGYEQYF.